The clone carrying this T cell receptor (beta chain) was found many times. Assay used: immunoSEQ multiplex PCR; TCRdb lists only in-frame clones, some missing. The sample carries over 400,000 clones, roughly nine tenths recorded once. These data come from a study of blood T cell repertoires in COVID-19. Germline CDR1 reads KGHSH; CDR2 reads LQKENI. V gave up 6 bases and J gave up 8 bases; unmatched junction bases: 9. CDR3 size: 13 residues. The rearrangement joins TRBV18 to TRBJ1-2; the match to TRBD1 covers 7 bases. The sequenced sample was PBMCs or T cells enriched from blood (not recorded which). The clonotype originates from a woman aged 55-70 years who had recovered from COVID-19. The CDR3 spells CASSSTGRYGYTF. CDR3 nucleotide sequence: TGTGCCAGCTCTTCGACAGGGAGGTACGGCTACACCTTC.